Below are 25 T cell receptor beta chains sequenced from a single sample in a study of T cell responses to AZD1222 COVID-19 vaccine. Generated by immunoSEQ multiplex PCR, the TCRdb table keeps only in-frame clones and is missing some. This table holds some 120,000 clones, about 92% found once. The specimen comprised peripheral blood, sampled on day 0 of AZD1222 vaccination. The origin of the receptors is an adult in good health.

A word on this clone: A read error may account for a junction end that differs from germline. The chain couples TRBV2 to TRBJ1-3; D ambiguous. CDR1 is SNHLY, CDR2 FYNNEI, per germline. This CDR3 contains 13 residues. CDR3 bases: TGTGCCAGCAGTGAAGGGGTAGACGTCAAGACTTTTTTT. It is translated as CASSEGVDVKTFF.

The count of this clone is one. The chain combines TRBV6-4 with TRBJ2-1; 9 positions match TRBD2. The CDR3 sequence is 14 residues long. The V gene's germline CDR1 is MRHNA and CDR2 SNTAGT. The V gene end was trimmed by 4 bases and the J gene end by 4 bases; junction bases not matched to a gene: 2. CDR3 sequence (DNA): TGTGCCAGCAGTGCAGCGGGGGGTTACAATGAGCAGTTCTTC. It specifies CASSAAGGYNEQFF.

In this sample, this clone turned up once. CDR3 region: CASSPLAGGGDEQFF. The CDR3 nucleotides are TGTGCCAGCAGCCCACTAGCGGGAGGCGGGGATGAGCAGTTCTTC. The genes are TRBV6-4 and TRBJ2-1; 12 positions agree with TRBD2. Germline CDR1 is MRHNA and CDR2 is SNTAGT. This CDR3 region has 15 residues. V lost 6 bases to trimming and J lost 8 bases; unmatched junction nucleotides: 8.

The genes are TRBV7-2 and TRBJ2-1; TRBD2 matches at 9 bases. Germline values: CDR1 SGHTA, CDR2 FQGNSA. This CDR3 contains 12 residues. J was trimmed by 13 bases and V by 5 bases; bases with no gene match: 6. CDR3 in DNA: TGTGCCAGCAGCGCGACTAGCGGCATTCAGTTCTTC. The encoded protein is CASSATSGIQFF.

The rearrangement links TRBV25-1 to TRBJ2-3; D may be TRBD1 (6 bases). Germline CDR1 and CDR2: MGHDK and SYGVNS. V lost 6 bases to trimming and J lost 6 bases, with 7 bases between them. The length of the CDR3 is 11 residues. The DNA for the CDR3 is TGTGCCAGCAGGAGGGGGGATACGCAGTATTTT. Amino acid sequence: CASRRGDTQYF.

This sequence joins TRBV4-2 and TRBJ1-1; D possibly corresponds to TRBD1 (6 bases). V lost 2 bases and J lost 3, with 13 bases in between. Germline V gene lookup returns CDR1 LGHNA and CDR2 YNFKEQ. This CDR3 comprises 15 residues. This CDR3 reads CASSQPGVGHTEAFF. The CDR3, as DNA: TGTGCCAGCAGCCAACCAGGGGTGGGGCACACTGAAGCTTTCTTT.

The chain joins TRBV10-1 to TRBJ1-3; D possibly corresponds to TRBD1 (6 bases). Per the germline V gene, CDR1 is WNHNN and CDR2 is SYGVQD (reference sequence). Trimming pared 5 bases from V and 0 bases from J, leaving 23 bases between. The CDR3 runs 19 residues. The chain's CDR3 is CASSQDFGQSSSSGNTIYF. Here the CDR3 DNA reads TGCGCCAGCAGTCAAGATTTCGGACAGTCCTCAAGCTCTGGAAACACCATATATTTT.

The chain employs TRBV27 and TRBJ2-7; D uncertain. Germline values: CDR1 MNHEY, CDR2 SMNVEV (reference sequence). The CDR3 contains 17 residues. Trimming removed 4 bases at V and 7 bases at J, with 26 bases between. The CDR3 coding sequence is TGTGCCAGCAGTTCCCCCGTAGGGCTTCCCTATTGTATTGAGCAGTACTTC. It translates to CASSSPVGLPYCIEQYF.

This chain uses TRBV7-8 with TRBJ2-2; 9 bases map to TRBD1. CDR1 is SGHVS, CDR2 FQNEAQ, per germline. V trimming: 8 bases; J trimming: 7 bases; junction bases outside the gene matches: 5. CDR3 length: 13 residues. The CDR3 loop is CASSTGGLGELFF. CDR3 sequence (DNA): TGTGCCAGCTCTACAGGGGGCCTCGGGGAGCTGTTTTTT.

The rearrangement links TRBV19 to TRBJ2-7; D unclear. The CDR3 totals 16 residues. V was trimmed by 2 bases and J by 6 bases, leaving 20 bases between them. Germline lookup yields CDR1 LNHDA and CDR2 SQIVND (reference sequence). CDR3 sequence: CASSISSRTYEAEQYF. The CDR3 DNA reads as TGTGCCAGTAGTATAAGTTCTAGGACCTACGAAGCCGAGCAGTACTTC.

This clone was detected only once. The gene calls are TRBV30 and TRBJ2-6; the D is unclear. The CDR3 contains 13 residues. V was trimmed by 4 bases and J by 2 bases, leaving 6 bases between them. Germline V gives CDR1 GTSNPN, CDR2 SVGIG (reference sequence). The CDR3 DNA reads TGTGCCTGGATTGGGCCTGGGGCCAACGTCCTGACTTTC. This translates into CAWIGPGANVLTF.

The chain joins TRBV7-8 to TRBJ2-7; TRBD2 matches at 12 bases. Germline CDR1 reads SGHVS; CDR2 reads FQNEAQ. The V gene end was trimmed by 5 bases and the J gene end by 3 bases; junction bases not matched to a gene: 5. There are 15 residues in the CDR3. This CDR3 is CASSPRTSGNYEQYF. CDR3 nucleotides: TGTGCCAGCAGCCCGCGGACTAGCGGGAACTACGAGCAGTACTTC.

The rearrangement uses TRBV29-1 and TRBJ2-7; D is possibly TRBD1 or TRBD2 (6 bases each). Germline-derived CDR1 and CDR2 are SQVTM and ANQGSEA. With 4 bases removed from V and 6 bases from J, the gap between germline ends came to 13 bases. This CDR3 contains 12 residues. CDR3 DNA: TGCAGCGTTGCGTGGGGGGCCGGCGAGCAGTACTTC. Translated: CSVAWGAGEQYF.

This chain links TRBV18 with TRBJ1-4; the match to TRBD1 covers 12 bases. The germline gives CDR1 KGHSH, CDR2 LQKENI. J was trimmed by 4 bases and V by 4 bases; bases with no gene match: 4. The CDR3 consists of 16 residues. CDR3 residues: CASSRDRGQDNEKLFF. The CDR3 bases are TGTGCCAGCTCACGGGACAGGGGGCAGGATAATGAAAAACTGTTTTTT.

The V call is TRBV6-5, the J call TRBJ1-1; 7 bases line up with TRBD1. J lost 1 base, V lost 6 bases, and 5 bases had no gene match. Germline assignment: CDR1 MNHEY and CDR2 SVGAGI. CDR3 length equals 14 residues. Here the CDR3 reads CASSPTGSNTEAFF. The CDR3 region has the DNA TGTGCCAGCAGCCCGACAGGGTCGAACACTGAAGCTTTCTTT.

The chain uses TRBV7-9 and TRBJ2-2; D uncertain. The germline CDR1 and CDR2 sequences are SEHNR and FQNEAQ (reference sequence). The V end was cut by 3 bases, the J end by 1 base, with 6 bases between. The CDR3 sequence is 14 residues long. The CDR3 sequence: CASSFNGNTGELFF. CDR3 bases: TGTGCCAGCAGCTTTAATGGGAACACCGGGGAGCTGTTTTTT.

The chain joins TRBV28 to TRBJ1-1; TRBD1 matches 8 bases. The ends lost 3 bases at V and 7 bases at J; junction bases unmatched: 7. The germline CDR1 and CDR2 sequences are MDHEN and SYDVKM. The CDR3 has 14 residues. The CDR3 sequence: CASSLGYRGDEAFF. The CDR3 nucleotides are TGTGCCAGCAGTTTGGGATACAGGGGGGATGAAGCTTTCTTT.

The chain links TRBV6-5 to TRBJ2-1; 11 bases agree with TRBD2. After removal of 3 bases from V and 5 bases from J, the junction contained 6 bases not matched to a gene. The germline V gene has CDR1 MNHEY and CDR2 SVGAGI. The CDR3 has 16 residues. CDR3 bases: TGTGCCAGCAGTTATTCTACTAGCGGGAGACACAATGAGCAGTTCTTC. It specifies CASSYSTSGRHNEQFF.

The rearrangement uses TRBV18 and TRBJ1-1; TRBD1 is a possible D gene (5 bases). V was clipped by 0 bases and J by 7 bases, with 9 bases between them. CDR1 and CDR2 (germline): KGHSH, LQKENI. The CDR3 loop spans 13 amino acids. The CDR3, as DNA: TGTGCCAGCTCACCACCAGTAACAGGTGAAGCTTTCTTT. This sequence encodes CASSPPVTGEAFF. The variable domain in full, completed from reference TRBV18 and TRBJ1-1, reads NAGVMQNPRHLVRRRGQEARLRCSPMKGHSHVYWYRQLPEEGLKFMVYLQKENIIDESGMPKERFSAEFPKEGPSILRIQQVVRGDSAAYFCASSPPVTGEAFFGQGTRLTVV.

CDR3 DNA: TGTGCCAGTAGTCATTCGTTCATCGGCGGGAGGGTGTACAATGAGCAGTTCTTC. As protein: CASSHSFIGGRVYNEQFF. V is TRBV19 and J is TRBJ2-1, with 9 bases fitting TRBD2. CDR3 length: 18 amino acids. The J segment lost 4 bases and the V segment lost 5 bases, leaving 15 bases of the junction unmatched. The germline V gene has CDR1 LNHDA and CDR2 SQIVND (reference sequence).

This clone was recorded only once. The DNA of the CDR3 is TGCGCCAGCAGCTTGCCAGGGCAGGACGAGCAGTACTTC. Amino acids: CASSLPGQDEQYF. The chain employs TRBV5-1 and TRBJ2-7, with D perhaps TRBD1 (5 bases). V was pared by 1 base and J by 5 bases, with 10 bases between. This CDR3 is 13 amino acids long. The germline V gene has CDR1 SGHRS and CDR2 YFSETQ.

This clone appeared a single time. The rearrangement uses TRBV4-1 and TRBJ1-3; D unclear. This CDR3 region has 15 residues. V lost 4 bases and J lost 0, with 10 bases in between. Germline values: CDR1 MGHRA, CDR2 YSYEKL. The CDR3 DNA follows: TGCGCCAGCAGCCCTAGACGCTCCTCTGGAAACACCATATATTTT. Translated, it gives CASSPRRSSGNTIYF.

This clone was seen a handful of times. The chain's CDR3 is CASRRDRGTAYEQYF. In DNA form, the CDR3 reads TGTGCCAGCAGACGGGACAGGGGAACAGCCTACGAGCAGTACTTC. This chain connects TRBV27 to TRBJ2-7, with 10 bases aligning to TRBD1. V gave up 6 bases and J gave up 2 bases; unmatched junction bases: 7. CDR1 is MNHEY, CDR2 SMNVEV, per germline (reference sequence). This CDR3 comprises 15 residues.

V and J are TRBV3-1 (or the pseudogene TRBV3-2) and TRBJ2-4; 10 bases are a match to TRBD1. Germline V lookup: CDR1 LGHDT, CDR2 YNNKEL (reference sequence). The CDR3 sequence is 20 residues long. V lost 3 bases to trimming and J lost 1 base; unmatched junction nucleotides: 15. The CDR3 region has the DNA TGTGCCAGCAGCCATATGAAAGCCGGGACAGGGGAACTGGCCAAAAACATTCAGTACTTC. It codes for CASSHMKAGTGELAKNIQYF.

The rearrangement uses TRBV5-1 and TRBJ2-1; 7 nucleotides match TRBD1. The CDR3 covers 15 residues. CDR1 is SGHRS and CDR2 is YFSETQ in the germline V gene. Unmatched junction bases numbered 4, after V lost 4 bases and J lost 0 bases. The CDR3 here is CASSPTGNSYNEQFF. The CDR3 nucleotides are TGCGCCAGCAGCCCGACAGGGAACTCCTACAATGAGCAGTTCTTC. The entire variable domain, with the rest obtained from reference TRBV5-1 and TRBJ2-1, is as follows: KAGVTQTPRYLIKTRGQQVTLSCSPISGHRSVSWYQQTPGQGLQFLFEYFSETQRNKGNFPGRFSGRQFSNSRSEMNVSTLELGDSALYLCASSPTGNSYNEQFFGPGTRLTVL.